Here is one T cell receptor beta chain with its context. What it recognizes is unknown. Exclusion of patients followed from uncontrolled infection, other autoimmune disease, pregnancy or lactation. Clinicians diagnosed patients from clinical symptoms, serum thyroxine and TRAb, thyroid ultrasound and orbital computed tomography. The data were obtained in a study of T cells in Graves' hyperthyroidism and ophthalmopathy. Overall study: Peripheral blood was taken when the disease was first diagnosed, before any treatment began.

Germline V lookup: CDR1 MGHRA, CDR2 YSYEKL. The CDR3 totals 16 residues. Germline trimming cut 6 bases from V and 9 bases from J; bases unmatched to any gene: 17. From RNA transcripts, TCR beta CDR3 regions were amplified. First-round RT-PCR targeting the TCR CDR3 was performed with the HTBI primer set. TCRdb processed the multiplex PCR reads anew with MiXCR; each CDR3 protein has one entry. The profile covers hundreds of thousands of distinct CDR3 sequences, with roughly 21% appearing a single time and around 50% taken by the ten largest. Study-level results: Stable hyperthyroidism was separated from ophthalmopathy by a model based on 13 V-J features.

V gene TRBV4-1 combines with J gene TRBJ1-5; the match to TRBD1 covers 7 bases. The sample taken for sequencing was blood. This TCR was sampled from a man in his forties or fifties with Graves' ophthalmopathy. The CDR3 DNA is TGCGCCAGCAGGGAGGAAGGGGGCAATCTTGATCGGCCCCAGCATTTT. It yields the protein CASREEGGNLDRPQHF.